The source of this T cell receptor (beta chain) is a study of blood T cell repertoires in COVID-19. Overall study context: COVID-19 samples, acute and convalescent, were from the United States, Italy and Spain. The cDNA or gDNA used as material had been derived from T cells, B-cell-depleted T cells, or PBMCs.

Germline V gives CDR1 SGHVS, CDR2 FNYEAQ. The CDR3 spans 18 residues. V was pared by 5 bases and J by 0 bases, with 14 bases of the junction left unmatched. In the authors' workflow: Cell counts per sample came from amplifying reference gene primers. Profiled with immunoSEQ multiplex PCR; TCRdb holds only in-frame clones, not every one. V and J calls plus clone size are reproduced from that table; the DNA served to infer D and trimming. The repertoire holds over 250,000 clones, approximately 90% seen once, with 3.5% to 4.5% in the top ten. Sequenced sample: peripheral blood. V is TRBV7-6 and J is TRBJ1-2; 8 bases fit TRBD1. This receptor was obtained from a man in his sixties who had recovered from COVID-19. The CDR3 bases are TGTGCCAGCAGCCCACGGACAGGGAAAGGGGCTGCTAACTATGGCTACACCTTC. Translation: CASSPRTGKGAANYGYTF. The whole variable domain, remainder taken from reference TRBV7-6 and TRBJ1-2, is GAGVSQSPRYKVTKRGQDVALRCDPISGHVSLYWYRQALGQGPEFLTYFNYEAQQDKSGLPNDRFSAERPEGSISTLTIQRTEQRDSAMYRCASSPRTGKGAANYGYTFGSGTRLTVV.